A selection of T cell receptor beta chains follows, all from one sample in a study of blood T cell repertoires in COVID-19. Here immunoSEQ multiplex PCR was the method, and the copy in TCRdb shows in-frame clones only, minus some. Here the sample spans about 110,000 clones, around 90% being singletons. The sequencing sample was made of peripheral blood. These receptors originate from a woman aged 45-65 years with acute or convalescent COVID-19. CDR3s include the opening cysteine and the closing phenylalanine or tryptophan. The D gene is left open where the match is weak. Not all rows give a size; the values are once, few, many and, for expanded clones, a class.

j_call d_call clone_size v_call cdr3_aa cdr3_nt
TRBJ1-6 NA NA TRBV5-1 CASSLNRHNSPLHF TGCGCCAGCAGCTTAAACAGACATAATTCACCCCTCCACTTT
TRBJ2-7 NA NA TRBV2 CASRMGGEQYF TGTGCCAGCAGAATGGGAGGCGAGCAGTACTTC
TRBJ1-1 NA NA TRBV29-1 CSVEPQRKLDTEAFF TGCAGCGTTGAACCCCAGAGGAAACTGGACACTGAAGCTTTCTTT
TRBJ2-1 TRBD2 NA TRBV11-2 CASSRGGILYNEQFF TGTGCCAGCAGCCGGGGGGGAATACTCTACAATGAGCAGTTCTTC
TRBJ1-3 TRBD1 NA TRBV19 CAASDRDRGNTIYF TGTGCCGCTTCGGACAGGGATCGTGGAAACACCATATATTTT
TRBJ2-5 NA NA TRBV21-1 CASSKAGRGGGETQYF TGTGCCAGCAGCAAAGCTGGGAGGGGGGGTGGAGAGACCCAGTACTTC
TRBJ1-5 TRBD1 few TRBV2 CASKTGTNSNQPQHF TGTGCCAGCAAGACAGGGACCAATAGCAATCAGCCCCAGCATTTT
TRBJ1-1 NA once TRBV6-1 CASSEARDSEAFF TGTGCCAGCAGTGAAGCGCGAGACAGCGAAGCTTTCTTT
TRBJ2-5 NA NA TRBV20-1 CSASFREETQYF TGCAGTGCTAGTTTTCGGGAAGAGACCCAGTACTTC
TRBJ2-4 TRBD2 NA TRBV7-2 CASSLGMAGGPWFKNIQYF TGTGCCAGCAGCTTAGGAATGGCGGGAGGGCCCTGGTTCAAAAACATTCAGTACTTC
TRBJ2-7 NA NA TRBV5-1 CASSFRDNPYEQYF TGCGCCAGCAGCTTTAGGGACAACCCCTACGAGCAGTACTTC
TRBJ2-6 NA NA TRBV29-1 CSVELRQASGANVLTF TGCAGCGTTGAACTACGACAAGCATCTGGGGCCAACGTCCTGACTTTC
TRBJ2-3 TRBD2 once TRBV6-5 CASTSGSTDTQYF TGTGCCAGTACTAGCGGTAGCACAGATACGCAGTATTTT
TRBJ1-5 NA NA TRBV2 CASSPLREDQPQHF TGTGCCAGCAGTCCTCTCAGGGAGGATCAGCCCCAGCATTTT
TRBJ2-7 NA once TRBV21-1 CASSKGLLGRSKDEQYF TGTGCCAGCAGCAAAGGTCTGTTGGGGCGGTCCAAGGACGAGCAGTACTTC
TRBJ2-5 NA NA TRBV21-1 CANSKLAGARTFQETQYF TGTGCCAATTCGAAGCTAGCGGGAGCCCGCACCTTCCAAGAGACCCAGTACTTC
TRBJ1-4 NA NA TRBV3-1/TRBV3-2 CASSRRSRRPNEKLFF TGTGCCAGCAGCCGGAGGTCCCGGCGGCCTAATGAAAAACTGTTTTTT
TRBJ2-1 TRBD1 NA TRBV5-1 CASSLEGAQYNEQFF TGCGCCAGCAGCTTGGAGGGGGCTCAGTACAATGAGCAGTTCTTC
TRBJ2-1 TRBD1 once TRBV28 CASSLFRTGGNEQFF TGTGCCAGCAGCCTATTCAGGACAGGGGGCAATGAGCAGTTCTTC
TRBJ2-7 NA NA TRBV28 CASTPRGSLGYEQYF TGTGCCAGCACCCCTCGCGGCAGTCTCGGCTACGAGCAGTACTTC
TRBJ1-1 TRBD1 NA TRBV7-9 CASSAHTGVNTEAFF TGTGCCAGCAGCGCCCACACAGGGGTTAACACTGAAGCTTTCTTT
TRBJ1-5 TRBD1 NA TRBV7-9 CASSHISTGRFVQPQHF TGTGCCAGCAGCCATATATCGACAGGGCGATTTGTGCAGCCCCAGCATTTT
TRBJ2-1 TRBD2 NA TRBV5-8 CASSRGVPPWSEQFF TGTGCCAGCAGCCGGGGGGTACCGCCGTGGAGTGAGCAGTTCTTC
TRBJ1-5 TRBD1 NA TRBV18 CASSLGQDSNQPQHF TGTGCCAGCTCACTTGGACAGGATAGCAATCAGCCCCAGCATTTT
TRBJ1-4 NA NA TRBV19 CASSKRTVATNEKLFF TGTGCCAGTAGTAAGCGGACTGTTGCAACTAATGAAAAACTGTTTTTT
TRBJ1-1 NA few TRBV11-2 CASSLGGNTEAFF TGTGCCAGCAGCTTAGGAGGGAACACTGAAGCTTTCTTT
TRBJ2-1 TRBD2 once TRBV7-6 CASSRQAAGTYNEQFF TGTGCCAGCAGCCGTCAAGCAGCGGGGACCTACAATGAGCAGTTCTTC
TRBJ1-1 TRBD1 NA TRBV5-8 CASSGPGQRNAEAFF TGTGCCAGCAGCGGACCGGGACAGAGAAACGCTGAAGCTTTCTTT
TRBJ1-1 NA NA TRBV9 CAGGEGPNTEAFF TGTGCCGGTGGGGAGGGTCCTAACACTGAAGCTTTCTTT
TRBJ1-3 NA few TRBV28 CASTQGGEGGNTIYF TGTGCCAGCACCCAAGGGGGGGAGGGTGGAAACACCATATATTTT
TRBJ2-2 TRBD1 NA TRBV5-5 CASSLQGASGELFF TGTGCCAGCAGCTTACAGGGGGCATCGGGGGAGCTGTTTTTT
TRBJ2-7 TRBD1 NA TRBV19 CASSIRGRSYEQYF TGTGCCAGTAGTATAAGGGGGCGCTCCTACGAGCAGTACTTC
TRBJ2-5 TRBD2 NA TRBV5-4 CASSLDPGRGETQYF TGTGCCAGCAGCTTGGACCCGGGGAGGGGAGAGACCCAGTACTTC
TRBJ2-2 TRBD1 NA TRBV5-5 CASPQDRGVLNTGELFF TGTGCCAGTCCCCAGGACAGGGGGGTTCTTAACACCGGGGAGCTGTTTTTT
TRBJ2-2 NA NA TRBV5-6 CASSLISSELFF TGTGCCAGCAGCTTGATCTCTAGCGAGCTGTTTTTT
TRBJ1-6 TRBD1 NA TRBV3-1/TRBV3-2 CASRQQGSRSPLHF TGTGCCAGCAGGCAACAGGGGTCGAGATCACCCCTCCACTTT
TRBJ1-2 TRBD1 once TRBV6-1 CASSERTGLYYGYTF TGTGCCAGCAGTGAAAGGACAGGGCTTTACTATGGCTACACCTTC
TRBJ1-5 NA NA TRBV2 CASSEVGVRYSNQPQHF TGTGCCAGCAGTGAAGTCGGGGTCCGCTATAGCAATCAGCCCCAGCATTTT
TRBJ2-5 NA NA TRBV19 CASSTGPPETQYF TGTGCCAGTAGCACAGGGCCCCCAGAGACCCAGTACTTC
TRBJ2-5 TRBD2 NA TRBV12-3/TRBV12-4 CASTTSGLETQYF TGTGCCAGCACTACTAGCGGGTTGGAGACCCAGTACTTC
TRBJ2-7 NA NA TRBV24-1 CATSQDSGEQYF TGTGCCACCTCCCAGGACAGTGGTGAGCAGTACTTC
TRBJ1-1 NA NA TRBV7-2 CASRQGLNTEAFF TGTGCCAGCAGACAGGGCCTGAACACTGAAGCTTTCTTT
TRBJ1-2 NA NA TRBV14 CASSQGFGYGYTF TGTGCCAGCAGCCAAGGATTCGGCTATGGCTACACCTTC
TRBJ2-3 TRBD2 NA TRBV5-4 CASSLVAGGLTDTQYF TGTGCCAGCAGCTTGGTGGCGGGAGGGCTCACAGATACGCAGTATTTT
TRBJ2-3 NA NA TRBV5-1 CASSFRGGTDTQYF TGCGCCAGCAGCTTCAGGGGGGGCACAGATACGCAGTATTTT
TRBJ2-7 TRBD1 NA TRBV5-6 CASSLSRDRGLNEQYF TGTGCCAGCAGCTTGTCTCGGGACAGGGGGCTCAACGAGCAGTACTTC